The 26 T cell receptor beta chains listed next were all sequenced from one sample in a study of T cell responses to AZD1222 COVID-19 vaccine. Profiled with immunoSEQ multiplex PCR; TCRdb holds only in-frame clones, not every one. Of 150,000 to 200,000 clones listed, roughly 90% were seen once; the top ten hold around 4.4%. Here the sequenced sample was peripheral blood, taken on day 0 of AZD1222 vaccination. The receptors here all came from an adult in good health.

The gene calls are TRBV19 and TRBJ1-5; a possible D gene is TRBD1 (5 bases). Trimming removed 8 bases from V and 7 bases from J, with 9 bases in between. CDR1 LNHDA and CDR2 SQIVND come from the germline V gene (reference sequence). This CDR3 contains 11 residues. The CDR3 here is CASGGEQPQHF. The DNA of the CDR3 is TGTGCCAGTGGGGGGGAACAGCCCCAGCATTTT. The whole variable domain, filled in from reference TRBV19 and TRBJ1-5, reads DGGITQSPKYLFRKEGQNVTLSCEQNLNHDAMYWYRQDPGQGLRLIYYSQIVNDFQKGDIAEGYSVSREKKESFPLTVTSAQKNPTAFYLCASGGEQPQHFGDGTRLSIL.

The chain links TRBV6-5 to TRBJ1-6; 8 positions agree with TRBD1. Looked up from germline, CDR1 is MNHEY and CDR2 is SVGAGI. Germline trimming cut 3 bases from V and 8 bases from J; bases unmatched to any gene: 6. The CDR3 is 15 residues long. The CDR3 protein is CASSYGTGDYSPLHF. The CDR3 DNA is TGTGCCAGCAGTTATGGGACAGGAGATTATTCACCCCTCCACTTT.

CDR3 in amino acids: CASSPNHSGGGGSEAFF. The CDR3 nucleotides read TGTGCCAGCTCACCTAACCACTCCGGGGGCGGTGGGTCTGAAGCTTTCTTT. The chain recombines TRBV18 with TRBJ1-1; D is perhaps TRBD1 (6 bases). V gave up 3 bases and J gave up 6 bases, with 23 bases separating them. The CDR3 runs 17 residues. Germline CDR1 and CDR2: KGHSH and LQKENI. Full variable domain (remainder filled in from reference TRBV18 and TRBJ1-1): NAGVMQNPRHLVRRRGQEARLRCSPMKGHSHVYWYRQLPEEGLKFMVYLQKENIIDESGMPKERFSAEFPKEGPSILRIQQVVRGDSAAYFCASSPNHSGGGGSEAFFGQGTRLTVV.

The chain couples TRBV28 to TRBJ1-2; the match to TRBD1 covers 8 bases. Germline assignment: CDR1 MDHEN and CDR2 SYDVKM. The CDR3 is 17 residues long. The trim removed 2 bases at V and 3 bases at J, leaving 11 bases unmatched. CDR3: CASSLINPGQGDYGYTF. For the CDR3, the DNA is TGTGCCAGCAGTTTAATAAACCCTGGACAGGGAGACTATGGCTACACCTTC.

The chain links TRBV7-9 to TRBJ1-2; D is unresolved. CDR1 is SEHNR, CDR2 FQNEAQ, per germline (reference sequence). Trimming shortened V by 1 base and J by 10 bases, and 7 bases separated the two germline ends. The CDR3 extends over 11 amino acids. The DNA of the CDR3 is TGTGCCAGCAGCTTAGGACTATACTACACCTTC. This gives the protein CASSLGLYYTF.

The chain combines TRBV19 with TRBJ2-3; 9 positions match TRBD2. V trimming: 7 bases; J trimming: 4 bases; junction bases outside the gene matches: 9. Germline CDR1 and CDR2: LNHDA and SQIVND (reference sequence). The CDR3 contains 15 residues. In DNA form, the CDR3 reads TGTGCCAGTACCCTCGGGGTAGCGGGAGCAGATACGCAGTATTTT. Its protein product is CASTLGVAGADTQYF.

V is TRBV28 and J is TRBJ1-5; D remains unclear. The CDR3 loop spans 14 amino acids. Germline loops: CDR1 MDHEN, CDR2 SYDVKM. V was cut by 3 bases and J by 5 bases, with 11 bases left in between. The CDR3 spells CASSFEQSHQPQHF. DNA for the CDR3: TGTGCCAGCAGTTTTGAGCAGTCTCATCAGCCCCAGCATTTT.

V usage is TRBV29-1 and J usage is TRBJ2-3, with 7 bases aligning to TRBD1. In germline, CDR1 is SQVTM, CDR2 ANQGSEA. CDR3 length: 17 residues. V was pared by 6 bases and J by 3 bases, with 18 bases of the junction left unmatched. The CDR3 DNA sequence: TGCAGCGTGCCGACCATAGGGGGCAGGGCTAGGACAGATACGCAGTATTTT. This sequence encodes CSVPTIGGRARTDTQYF.

The chain couples TRBV5-5 to TRBJ1-6; 10 nucleotides match TRBD1. Germline V gene data show CDR1 as SGHKS and CDR2 as YYEKEE (reference sequence). This CDR3 spans 18 amino acids. Losses at the gene ends were 4 bases for V and 0 bases for J; bases not matched to a gene: 7. In DNA form, the CDR3 reads TGTGCCAGCAGCACCAAGGACAGGGGGTTCTCCTATAATTCACCCCTCCACTTT. Its translation is CASSTKDRGFSYNSPLHF.

The V and J genes are TRBV13 and TRBJ1-2; D possibly corresponds to TRBD1 (6 bases). This CDR3 has 15 amino acids. Germline V gene sequence: CDR1 PRHDT, CDR2 FYEKMQ (reference sequence). V was cut by 5 bases and J by 7 bases, with 20 bases left in between. CDR3 sequence: CASSPPLAGAGGYTF. Here the CDR3 DNA reads TGTGCCAGCAGCCCCCCACTGGCGGGGGCCGGTGGCTACACCTTC.

The rearrangement joins TRBV7-9 to TRBJ2-1, with TRBD2 identical over 7 bases. The CDR3 loop spans 14 amino acids. The V and J ends lost 10 bases and 8 bases, in that order; junction bases with no gene match: 14. Germline V lookup: CDR1 SEHNR, CDR2 FQNEAQ (reference sequence). The CDR3 coding sequence is TGTGCCACTCCGCTAGCCACTCGGGGGGATGAGCAGTTCTTC. Translation: CATPLATRGDEQFF.

This rearrangement joins TRBV9 to TRBJ2-7, with a tentative D call TRBD2 (6 bases). The CDR3 has 13 amino acids. Germline V gene lookup returns CDR1 SGDLS and CDR2 YYNGEE. V lost 3 bases, J lost 2 bases, and 9 bases lay in between. The chain's CDR3 is CASSAGTAYEQYF. Written as DNA, the CDR3 is TGTGCCAGCAGCGCGGGGACTGCCTACGAGCAGTACTTC.

Of note for this clone: One junction end does not reproduce the germline sequence, and a read error may be involved. The rearrangement joins TRBV7-7 to TRBJ2-2; possibly TRBD1 or TRBD2 for D (6 bases each). The CDR3 spans 16 residues. Germline V lookup: CDR1 SSHAT, CDR2 FNYEAQ (reference sequence). The CDR3 DNA is TGTGCTAGCAGCTTCGGGGGCGGCGGGAACACCGGGGAGCTGTTTTTT. It is translated as CASSFGGGGNTGELFF.

This chain links TRBV24-1 with TRBJ1-2; D might be TRBD1 (6 bases). Trimming stripped 2 bases from V and 8 bases from J, with 17 bases between. This CDR3 contains 15 residues. Germline V gene data show CDR1 as KGHDR and CDR2 as SFDVKD. The CDR3 protein is CATSDSPGQGSGYTF. CDR3 DNA sequence: TGTGCCACCAGTGATTCTCCGGGACAAGGAAGCGGCTACACCTTC.

CDR3 DNA sequence: TGTGCCAGCAGTTACTTCCGGGGGGGGGAGCAGTACTTC. Its protein product is CASSYFRGGEQYF. This chain connects TRBV6-5 to TRBJ2-7, with 8 bases identical to TRBD2. Germline loops: CDR1 MNHEY, CDR2 SVGAGI. V trimming: 1 base; J trimming: 7 bases; junction bases outside the gene matches: 3. This CDR3 has 13 amino acids.

This chain links TRBV7-3 with TRBJ2-2, with unresolved D. This CDR3 has 13 residues. Looked up from germline, CDR1 is SGHTA and CDR2 is FQGTGA. The V gene lost 5 bases and the J gene lost 0 bases, with 4 bases spanning the gap. CDR3 region: CASSASNTGELFF. Written as DNA, the CDR3 is TGTGCCAGCAGCGCCTCGAACACCGGGGAGCTGTTTTTT.

DNA of the CDR3: TGTGCCAGCAGTCCCCCTTCCGGGTTTAGCTCCTACAATGAGCAGTTCTTC. Translating it yields CASSPPSGFSSYNEQFF. The rearrangement uses TRBV6-2 or TRBV6-3 and TRBJ2-1, with D unresolved. Trimming removed 5 bases at V and 0 bases at J, with 17 bases between. The CDR3 extends over 17 amino acids. Germline V CDR1 and CDR2: MNHEY, SVGEGT.

The genes are TRBV5-1 and TRBJ2-7; 8 bases agree with TRBD2. CDR1 and CDR2 from the germline V gene are SGHRS and YFSETQ. The CDR3 is 15 residues long. With V trimmed by 0 bases and J by 6 bases, 8 bases remained unmatched. The CDR3 loop is CASSLGPGGAVEQYF. CDR3 DNA: TGCGCCAGCAGCTTGGGCCCGGGGGGGGCGGTCGAGCAGTACTTC.

The chain couples TRBV20-1 to TRBJ2-7; 7 nucleotides agree with TRBD2. CDR1 and CDR2 from the germline V gene are DFQATT and SNEGSKA (reference sequence). The CDR3 runs 14 residues. The V segment lost 3 bases and the J segment 4 bases; nucleotides outside the gene matches: 9. CDR3 sequence reads: CSASLGLVSYEQYF. Written as DNA, the CDR3 is TGCAGTGCTAGTCTCGGACTAGTATCGTACGAGCAGTACTTC.

The rearrangement uses TRBV27 and TRBJ1-6; a weak D match, TRBD1 (6 bases). The CDR3 extends over 15 amino acids. Germline assignment: CDR1 MNHEY and CDR2 SMNVEV (reference sequence). Trimming removed 4 bases at V and 8 bases at J, with 15 bases between. The CDR3 DNA follows: TGTGCCAGCAGTTCCCTAGGGGGGCAGTATTCACCCCTCCACTTT. Protein: CASSSLGGQYSPLHF.

CDR3 sequence (DNA): TGCGCCAGCAGCTTGTCGGGACAGACCTACGAGCAGTACTTC. It encodes CASSLSGQTYEQYF. The rearrangement uses TRBV5-1 and TRBJ2-7, with 7 bases matching TRBD1. Germline V gives CDR1 SGHRS, CDR2 YFSETQ. J was trimmed by 2 bases and V by 1 base; bases with no gene match: 3. The CDR3 consists of 14 residues.

As for this clone: Other nucleotide sequences in the sample specify the same CDR3. The V call is TRBV28, the J call TRBJ1-2; the D gene is possibly TRBD1 (5 bases). The CDR3 runs 13 residues. V lost 5 bases, J lost 4 bases, and 11 bases lay in between. CDR1 and CDR2 (germline): MDHEN, SYDVKM. The CDR3 DNA follows: TGTGCCAGCAGTCCCGACAGCTTCTATGGCTACACCTTC. Translating gives CASSPDSFYGYTF.

J is TRBJ1-1 and V is TRBV4-1; unclear D gene. CDR3 length: 15 residues. Germline-derived CDR1 and CDR2 are MGHRA and YSYEKL. V dropped 0 bases and J dropped 1 base, with 9 bases sitting between them. The CDR3 loop reads CASSQDRGTNTEAFF. The CDR3 coding sequence is TGCGCCAGCAGCCAAGATCGGGGAACGAACACTGAAGCTTTCTTT.

The rearrangement uses TRBV29-1 and TRBJ1-1; D may be TRBD1 (5 bases). Trimming pared 4 bases from V and 0 bases from J, leaving 15 bases between. The V gene's germline CDR1 is SQVTM and CDR2 ANQGSEA. The CDR3 has 15 residues. CDR3: CSVGFGGRMNTEAFF. In DNA, the CDR3 is TGCAGCGTTGGTTTTGGGGGAAGAATGAACACTGAAGCTTTCTTT.

This chain connects TRBV5-1 to TRBJ2-7; 8 bases align to TRBD1. The ends lost 4 bases at V and 0 bases at J; junction bases unmatched: 6. CDR3 length: 15 amino acids. Germline CDR1 SGHRS, CDR2 YFSETQ. The DNA for the CDR3 is TGCGCCAGCAGCCCCGGGACAGGCTTCTCCTACGAGCAGTACTTC. Translated, it gives CASSPGTGFSYEQYF. The full variable domain, its missing parts supplied by reference TRBV5-1 and TRBJ2-7, is KAGVTQTPRYLIKTRGQQVTLSCSPISGHRSVSWYQQTPGQGLQFLFEYFSETQRNKGNFPGRFSGRQFSNSRSEMNVSTLELGDSALYLCASSPGTGFSYEQYFGPGTRLTVT.

V and J are TRBV19 and TRBJ1-1; the D is unclear. CDR3 size: 13 residues. Germline assignment: CDR1 LNHDA and CDR2 SQIVND (reference sequence). The V and J ends lost 2 bases and 3 bases respectively, with 7 bases between them. Here the CDR3 DNA reads TGTGCCAGTAGTATATATCGAGACACTGAAGCTTTCTTT. It is translated as CASSIYRDTEAFF.